This passage covers 29 T cell receptor beta chains from one sample sequenced in a study of control samples from healthy donors and cancer patients. Produced via immunoSEQ multiplex PCR; TCRdb's table is partial and in-frame only. This table has some 96,000 clones, approximately 95% appearing once. Sequencing was performed on blood. The receptors stem from a man between 18 and 29 years old in good health.

The chain carries TRBV4-1 and TRBJ2-1; 7 positions agree with TRBD1. The V gene end was trimmed by 6 bases and the J gene end by 2 bases; junction bases not matched to a gene: 7. The V gene's germline CDR1 is MGHRA and CDR2 YSYEKL. The CDR3 has 15 residues. The CDR3 protein is CASRPDRATYNEQFF. The DNA for the CDR3 is TGCGCCAGCAGACCAGACAGGGCAACCTACAATGAGCAGTTCTTC.

This chain uses TRBV19 with TRBJ1-5; TRBD1 matches 10 bases. CDR1 is LNHDA, CDR2 SQIVND, per germline (reference sequence). Unmatched junction bases numbered 2, after V lost 6 bases and J lost 3 bases. CDR3 size: 14 residues. Written as DNA, the CDR3 is TGTGCCAGTAGGACAGGGGGCTACAATCAGCCCCAGCATTTT. Amino acid sequence: CASRTGGYNQPQHF.

The gene calls are TRBV7-2 and TRBJ1-6; D remains ambiguous. CDR1 is SGHTA, CDR2 FQGNSA, per germline. Deletions cut 3 bases from V and 7 bases from J, with 10 bases between. The CDR3 sequence is 14 residues long. The CDR3 bases are TGTGCCAGCAGCTTGAAAGGGCTGAATTCACCCCTCCACTTT. Translating gives CASSLKGLNSPLHF.

V gene TRBV7-9 combines with J gene TRBJ1-2; the match to TRBD1 covers 9 bases. This CDR3 comprises 17 residues. The J segment lost 4 bases and the V segment lost 5 bases, leaving 14 bases of the junction unmatched. Germline V lookup: CDR1 SEHNR, CDR2 FQNEAQ (reference sequence). DNA for the CDR3: TGTGCCAGCAGCCCGCTCCGGACAGGGGTCCGGGTCTATGGCTACACCTTC. It specifies CASSPLRTGVRVYGYTF.

This clone was observed a few times. This rearrangement joins TRBV7-9 to TRBJ2-7; 7 bases agree with TRBD2. CDR1 and CDR2 (germline): SEHNR, FQNEAQ (reference sequence). This CDR3 has 16 amino acids. V was clipped by 2 bases and J by 3 bases; unmatched bases: 10. CDR3 amino acids: CASSLRSGGEGYEQYF. As DNA, the CDR3 is TGTGCCAGCAGCTTAAGATCTGGAGGGGAGGGCTACGAGCAGTACTTC.

The J gene is TRBJ1-6, the V gene TRBV2; possible D gene TRBD1, 5 bases. In germline, CDR1 is SNHLY, CDR2 FYNNEI. V was cut by 3 bases and J by 3 bases, with 15 bases left in between. The CDR3 is 17 amino acids. This CDR3 reads CASSEESDSNYNSPLHF. The CDR3 DNA reads TGTGCCAGCAGTGAGGAGTCCGACAGCAACTATAATTCACCCCTCCACTTT.

The rearrangement joins TRBV18 to TRBJ2-3; tentative D call: TRBD2 (6 bases). The CDR3 sequence is 13 residues long. CDR1 KGHSH and CDR2 LQKENI come from the germline V gene. Trimming stripped 2 bases from V and 4 bases from J, with 7 bases between. The DNA of the CDR3 is TGTGCCAGCTCACCATCGGGGGCAGATACGCAGTATTTT. It encodes CASSPSGADTQYF.

This clone was found once. The rearrangement uses TRBV4-1 and TRBJ2-7, with 7 positions matching TRBD1. The trim removed 0 bases at V and 4 bases at J, leaving 3 bases unmatched. The CDR3 loop spans 14 amino acids. Looked up from germline, CDR1 is MGHRA and CDR2 is YSYEKL. The CDR3 nucleotides are TGCGCCAGCAGCCAAGACGGGACAGTGTACGAGCAGTACTTC. It encodes CASSQDGTVYEQYF.

This sequence joins TRBV6-6 and TRBJ1-2; 8 bases fit TRBD1. The germline gives CDR1 MNHNY, CDR2 SVGAGI (reference sequence). This CDR3 is 16 amino acids long. The V segment lost 6 bases and the J segment 0 bases; nucleotides outside the gene matches: 9. The CDR3 bases are TGTGCCAGCAGCGACAGGGGTGGGATTGCTAACTATGGCTACACCTTC. Encoded protein: CASSDRGGIANYGYTF.

The gene calls are TRBV7-9 and TRBJ1-2; TRBD1 matches 10 bases. Trimming cost V 8 bases and J 5 bases; bases outside gene matches: 5. The CDR3 totals 13 residues. In germline, CDR1 is SEHNR, CDR2 FQNEAQ (reference sequence). CDR3 protein: CASHGQGEYGYTF. CDR3 DNA sequence: TGTGCCAGCCATGGACAGGGGGAGTATGGCTACACCTTC. The full variable domain, completed using reference TRBV7-9 and TRBJ1-2, is DTGVSQNPRHKITKRGQNVTFRCDPISEHNRLYWYRQTLGQGPEFLTYFQNEAQLEKSRLLSDRFSAERPKGSFSTLEIQRTEQGDSAMYLCASHGQGEYGYTFGSGTRLTVV.

V and J are TRBV9 and TRBJ2-5; possible D gene TRBD1, 5 bases. The CDR3 is 15 residues long. CDR1 is SGDLS and CDR2 is YYNGEE in the germline V gene. The V and J ends lost 0 bases and 1 base respectively, with 10 bases between them. This CDR3 is CASSVGSGPQETQYF. As DNA, the CDR3 is TGTGCCAGCAGCGTAGGGTCAGGGCCCCAAGAGACCCAGTACTTC.

The chain is built from TRBV3-1 (or the pseudogene TRBV3-2) and TRBJ2-2; D remains ambiguous. There are 12 residues in the CDR3. Germline CDR1 and CDR2: LGHDT and YNNKEL (reference sequence). V gave up 4 bases and J gave up 6 bases, with 6 bases separating them. The CDR3 reads CASSLPSGELFF. CDR3 sequence (DNA): TGTGCCAGCAGCCTACCATCCGGGGAGCTGTTTTTT.

The CDR3 sequence: CASSLGTGGISYEQYF. DNA of the CDR3: TGTGCCAGCAGCCTTGGGACAGGGGGTATCTCCTACGAGCAGTACTTC. This chain links TRBV3-1 (or the pseudogene TRBV3-2) with TRBJ2-7; 11 bases fit TRBD1. The CDR3 is 16 amino acids. With 4 bases clipped from V and 0 bases from J, the junction kept 5 bases outside the gene matches. Germline V lookup: CDR1 LGHDT, CDR2 YNNKEL (reference sequence).

This chain connects TRBV6-6 to TRBJ1-5; D is ambiguous. The V and J ends lost 0 bases and 4 bases respectively, with 7 bases between them. The V gene's germline CDR1 is MNHNY and CDR2 SVGAGI (reference sequence). This CDR3 is 14 amino acids long. CDR3 residues: CASSYSSRNQPQHF. DNA for the CDR3: TGTGCCAGCAGTTACTCGAGTAGAAATCAGCCCCAGCATTTT.

This chain links TRBV19 with TRBJ1-3, with D possibly TRBD1 on 5 matching bases. Per germline, CDR1 LNHDA and CDR2 SQIVND (reference sequence). V lost 4 bases and J lost 2, with 15 bases in between. The CDR3 spans 16 residues. The CDR3 bases are TGTGCCAGTAGTACCCCGACAGAAGACGCTGGAAACACCATATATTTT. Translating it yields CASSTPTEDAGNTIYF. The entire variable domain, with the rest obtained from reference TRBV19 and TRBJ1-3, is as follows: DGGITQSPKYLFRKEGQNVTLSCEQNLNHDAMYWYRQDPGQGLRLIYYSQIVNDFQKGDIAEGYSVSREKKESFPLTVTSAQKNPTAFYLCASSTPTEDAGNTIYFGEGSWLTVV.

The V gene is TRBV19, the J gene TRBJ1-4; 8 positions match TRBD1. J gave up 13 bases and V 4 bases, and 8 bases lay outside the gene matches. CDR1 LNHDA and CDR2 SQIVND come from the germline V gene (reference sequence). The CDR3 consists of 13 residues. The CDR3 here is CASSRDRGGGLFF. Here the CDR3 DNA reads TGTGCCAGTAGTAGAGACAGGGGAGGCGGACTGTTTTTT.

The chain joins TRBV3-1 (or the pseudogene TRBV3-2) to TRBJ1-4; D uncertain. The CDR3 consists of 15 residues. V lost 1 base to trimming and J lost 0 bases, with 6 bases between them. Per the germline V gene, CDR1 is LGHDT and CDR2 is YNNKEL (reference sequence). Here the CDR3 DNA reads TGTGCCAGCAGCCAAGGACCCACAACTAATGAAAAACTGTTTTTT. Amino acids: CASSQGPTTNEKLFF.

The genes are TRBV7-2 and TRBJ1-5; D is unresolved. Germline V gene lookup returns CDR1 SGHTA and CDR2 FQGNSA. V dropped 0 bases and J dropped 2 bases, with 8 bases sitting between them. The CDR3 covers 15 residues. CDR3 sequence (DNA): TGTGCCAGCAGCTTAGCACTCCTGGGCAATCAGCCCCAGCATTTT. This sequence encodes CASSLALLGNQPQHF.

J is TRBJ1-1 and V is TRBV3-1 (or the pseudogene TRBV3-2); D call uncertain. Germline V gene data show CDR1 as LGHDT and CDR2 as YNNKEL (reference sequence). This CDR3 is built from 14 residues. Trimming shortened V by 1 base and J by 11 bases, and 17 bases separated the two germline ends. The CDR3 DNA follows: TGTGCCAGCAGCCAAGCGTTGAGTACCGGACCCGCTTTCTTT. As protein: CASSQALSTGPAFF.

The chain couples TRBV7-9 to TRBJ2-5; 10 positions match TRBD2. V gave up 1 base and J gave up 0 bases; unmatched junction bases: 2. CDR1 is SEHNR and CDR2 is FQNEAQ in the germline V gene (reference sequence). This CDR3 region has 16 residues. CDR3 loop: CASSLGLAGDQETQYF. The CDR3 DNA reads TGTGCCAGCAGCTTAGGGCTAGCGGGGGACCAAGAGACCCAGTACTTC. The full variable domain, completed using reference TRBV7-9 and TRBJ2-5, is DTGVSQNPRHKITKRGQNVTFRCDPISEHNRLYWYRQTLGQGPEFLTYFQNEAQLEKSRLLSDRFSAERPKGSFSTLEIQRTEQGDSAMYLCASSLGLAGDQETQYFGPGTRLLVL.

The chain has TRBV6-4 and TRBJ2-5; 15 bases align to TRBD2. There are 17 residues in the CDR3. The V gene end was trimmed by 2 bases and the J gene end by 2 bases; junction bases not matched to a gene: 3. Germline V gene lookup returns CDR1 MRHNA and CDR2 SNTAGT. CDR3 amino acids: CASSDTGLAGGQETQYF. Here the CDR3 DNA reads TGTGCCAGCAGTGACACGGGACTAGCGGGAGGACAAGAGACCCAGTACTTC.

The V and J genes are TRBV6-5 and TRBJ1-1; TRBD1 aligns across 7 bases. Looked up from germline, CDR1 is MNHEY and CDR2 is SVGAGI. Germline trimming cut 10 bases from V and 6 bases from J; bases unmatched to any gene: 11. The CDR3 totals 13 residues. The CDR3 is CAIARQGGPEAFF. The DNA of the CDR3 is TGTGCCATCGCGAGACAGGGCGGACCTGAAGCTTTCTTT.

The chain couples TRBV2 to TRBJ1-1; 7 bases agree with TRBD1. The CDR3 loop spans 16 amino acids. Per germline, CDR1 SNHLY and CDR2 FYNNEI. V dropped 0 bases and J dropped 1; count of bases not matched to a gene: 5. In DNA form, the CDR3 reads TGTGCCAGCAGTGAAGCACAGGGGAGAGGGAACACTGAAGCTTTCTTT. Translation: CASSEAQGRGNTEAFF.

This clone was seen just once. This rearrangement joins TRBV10-1 to TRBJ1-1, with D tentatively TRBD1 (6 bases). V lost 4 bases and J 6 bases, leaving 12 bases between the germline ends. The germline gives CDR1 WNHNN, CDR2 SYGVQD (reference sequence). The CDR3 has 13 amino acids. Here the CDR3 reads CASSGRGGAEAFF. The CDR3 DNA reads as TGCGCCAGCAGTGGGAGGGGGGGAGCTGAAGCTTTCTTT.

This clone appeared once. V gene TRBV5-4 combines with J gene TRBJ2-2; 12 nucleotides agree with TRBD2. The junction had 19 bases not matched to a gene; V was cut back by 5 bases and J by 8 bases. Germline lookup yields CDR1 SGHNT and CDR2 YYREEE (reference sequence). The CDR3 is 19 residues long. CDR3 residues: CASSSYGATSGSFEGELFF. The CDR3 DNA reads TGTGCCAGCAGTTCGTATGGGGCGACTAGCGGGAGTTTTGAAGGGGAGCTGTTTTTT.

This sequence joins TRBV3-1 (or the pseudogene TRBV3-2) and TRBJ2-6; D may be TRBD1 or TRBD2 (5 bases each). The CDR3 loop spans 17 amino acids. With 1 base removed from V and 0 bases from J, the gap between germline ends came to 10 bases. Germline CDR1 reads LGHDT; CDR2 reads YNNKEL (reference sequence). As DNA, the CDR3 is TGTGCCAGCAGCCAAGGGGGACGGATCTCTGGGGCCAACGTCCTGACTTTC. This encodes CASSQGGRISGANVLTF.

The chain carries TRBV7-3 and TRBJ1-2; D is uncertain. In germline, CDR1 is SGHTA, CDR2 FQGTGA. V was cut by 3 bases and J by 0 bases, with 14 bases left in between. This CDR3 region has 16 residues. CDR3: CASSFLGPSSNYGYTF. The DNA of the CDR3 is TGTGCCAGCAGCTTTTTGGGTCCTAGCTCTAACTATGGCTACACCTTC.

The CDR3 DNA follows: TGTGCCAGCAGCTACCGACCCACAGGGAACTCTGGAAACACCATATATTTT. Its protein product is CASSYRPTGNSGNTIYF. The chain has TRBV7-9 and TRBJ1-3; tentatively, D is TRBD1 (6 bases). The V gene's germline CDR1 is SEHNR and CDR2 FQNEAQ (reference sequence). CDR3 length equals 17 residues. V was clipped by 4 bases and J by 0 bases, with 16 bases between them.

V usage is TRBV27 and J usage is TRBJ1-5, with D possibly matching TRBD1 (5 bases). Germline CDR1 MNHEY, CDR2 SMNVEV (reference sequence). CDR3 size: 14 residues. Trimming left V 5 bases short and J 4 bases short, with 12 bases between. The DNA for the CDR3 is TGTGCCAGCAGTAAAGTGGGACTAAATCAGCCCCAGCATTTT. The encoded protein is CASSKVGLNQPQHF.